This T cell receptor (beta chain) was recorded in a study of identifying expanded T cells in peripheral blood. Study-wide points: About 1.2 clones differed between technical replicates, versus about 17 and 20 over time. Two-week clone count variance significantly increased as total template count grew.

Trimming removed 6 bases from V and 2 bases from J, with 6 bases in between. Germline assignment: CDR1 SNHLY and CDR2 FYNNEI. This CDR3 spans 12 amino acids. Produced via immunoSEQ multiplex PCR; TCRdb's table is partial and in-frame only. The sample holds around 91,000 clones; approximately 89% are singletons and the top ten take about 4%. No infections or other immune events were documented during collection. On this clone itself: Its antigen is unknown.

The receptor's source is a person between 18 and 69 years old in good health. This chain links TRBV2 with TRBJ2-3, with D perhaps TRBD1 or TRBD2 (5 bases each). Sequenced input: blood. The CDR3 nucleotides are TGTGCCAGCAGGGGGGACACAGATACGCAGTATTTT. It encodes CASRGDTDTQYF.